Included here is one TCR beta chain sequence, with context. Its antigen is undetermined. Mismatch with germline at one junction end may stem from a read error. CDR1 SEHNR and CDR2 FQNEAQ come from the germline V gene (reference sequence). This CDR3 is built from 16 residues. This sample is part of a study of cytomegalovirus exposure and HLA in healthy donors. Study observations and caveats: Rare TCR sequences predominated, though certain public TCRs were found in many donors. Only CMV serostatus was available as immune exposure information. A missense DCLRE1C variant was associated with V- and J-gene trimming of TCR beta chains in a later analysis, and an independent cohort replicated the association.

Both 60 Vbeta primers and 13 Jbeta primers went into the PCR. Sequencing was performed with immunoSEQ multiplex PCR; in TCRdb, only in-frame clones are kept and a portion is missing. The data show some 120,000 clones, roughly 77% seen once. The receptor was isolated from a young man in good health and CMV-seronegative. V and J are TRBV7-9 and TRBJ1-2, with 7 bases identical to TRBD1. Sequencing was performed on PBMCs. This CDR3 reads CSSSSPGQTFNYGYTF. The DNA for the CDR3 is TGTTCCAGCAGCTCCCCGGGACAGACTTTTAACTATGGCTACACCTTC.